This TCR beta chain emerged from a study of T cells after posttransplantation cyclophosphamide. General study findings and limits: After PTCy, TRB diversity resembled that of CNI/methotrexate controls.

V was cut by 3 bases and J by 10 bases, with 17 bases left in between. There are 14 residues in the CDR3. The germline V gene has CDR1 SGDLS and CDR2 YYNGEE. This clone was picked up many times. Its target is not known. Measured with immunoSEQ multiplex PCR; TCRdb has only the in-frame clones, and not every one. Altogether 30,000 or so clones were found in the sample, and no singletons occur. The chain links TRBV9 to TRBJ2-1; D may be TRBD2 (7 bases). The sample comprised PBMCs. This TCR was sampled from a woman in her twenties or thirties in good health and a related stem cell transplant donor. The CDR3: CASSDGGAPREQFF. The CDR3 region has the DNA TGTGCCAGCAGCGATGGGGGGGCCCCCAGGGAGCAGTTCTTC.